Below, 9 T cell receptor beta chains from the same sample are listed, as sequenced in a study of blood T cell repertoires in COVID-19. Profiling relied on immunoSEQ multiplex PCR, and the TCRdb table lists in-frame clones only, not all of them. The data contain approximately 140,000 clones, 84% of them singletons. The sequenced sample consisted of peripheral blood. These receptors were obtained from a man aged 25 to 45 with COVID-19, enrolled during active disease.

The chain combines TRBV28 with TRBJ1-5, with 8 bases aligning to TRBD1. Trimming took 5 bases from V and 7 from J; bases not matched to a gene: 10. CDR1 MDHEN and CDR2 SYDVKM come from the germline V gene. This CDR3 is built from 15 residues. Written as DNA, the CDR3 is TGTGCCAGCAGTACGGGACAGGATTCCCGGCAGCCCCAGCATTTT. This encodes CASSTGQDSRQPQHF.

The chain uses TRBV11-1 and TRBJ1-1; the match to TRBD1 covers 7 bases. Germline CDR1 reads SGHAT; CDR2 reads FQDESV (reference sequence). V shed 2 bases, J shed 8 bases, and the junction held 2 bases outside the gene matches. This CDR3 region has 12 residues. Written as DNA, the CDR3 is TGTGCCAGCAGCTTACAGGGGGGAGAAGCTTTCTTT. This gives the protein CASSLQGGEAFF.

The chain employs TRBV27 and TRBJ1-1, with D perhaps TRBD1 (5 bases). CDR1 is MNHEY and CDR2 is SMNVEV in the germline V gene (reference sequence). Trimming removed 5 bases at V and 3 bases at J, with 13 bases between. CDR3 size: 14 residues. CDR3 bases: TGTGCCAGCAGTCGCTCCGGGACTCACACTGAAGCTTTCTTT. Translated, it gives CASSRSGTHTEAFF.

This clone was observed once. The DNA for the CDR3 is TGTGCCAGCAGCCCAGAGGGCATGGGGATATATTTT. Translated: CASSPEGMGIYF. The chain combines TRBV7-9 with TRBJ1-3, with D uncertain. Germline V gene sequence: CDR1 SEHNR, CDR2 FQNEAQ (reference sequence). The V gene lost 5 bases and the J gene lost 13 bases, with 15 bases spanning the gap. The CDR3 is 12 amino acids.

The chain is built from TRBV28 and TRBJ2-2, with a weak D call TRBD2 (6 bases). The V gene's germline CDR1 is MDHEN and CDR2 SYDVKM. This CDR3 region has 11 residues. V was pared by 8 bases and J by 10 bases, with 11 bases between. CDR3 region: CASGGKVELFF. In nucleotides, the CDR3 is TGTGCCAGCGGAGGGAAAGTGGAGCTGTTTTTT.

V usage is TRBV19 and J usage is TRBJ1-2, with D tentatively TRBD1 (5 bases). The germline V gene encodes CDR1 LNHDA and CDR2 SQIVND (reference sequence). Trimming pared 1 base from V and 4 bases from J, leaving 13 bases between. The CDR3 has 15 amino acids. CDR3 amino acids: CASSIAGVTVYGYTF. The CDR3 DNA is TGTGCCAGTAGTATAGCGGGGGTCACCGTCTATGGCTACACCTTC.

This chain joins TRBV11-2 and TRBJ2-7; the D is unclear. Trimming stripped 1 base from V and 7 bases from J, with 8 bases between. The CDR3 is 12 amino acids. Per germline, CDR1 SGHAT and CDR2 FQNNGV. CDR3 protein: CASSLVALEQYF. The CDR3 region has the DNA TGTGCCAGCAGCTTAGTAGCACTGGAGCAGTACTTC.

The V gene is TRBV5-8, the J gene TRBJ2-1; D is possibly TRBD2 (5 bases). The V end was cut by 0 bases, the J end by 6 bases, with 10 bases between. The CDR3 spans 14 residues. Germline CDR1 SGHTS, CDR2 YDEGEE. CDR3 DNA: TGTGCCAGCAGCTTGGGACTACTAGGCAATGAGCAGTTCTTC. This codes for CASSLGLLGNEQFF. The full variable domain, rest sourced from reference TRBV5-8 and TRBJ2-1, is EAGVTQSPTHLIKTRGQQATLRCSPISGHTSVYWYQQALGLGLQFLLWYDEGEERNRGNFPPRFSGRQFPNYSSELNVNALELEDSALYLCASSLGLLGNEQFFGPGTRLTVL.

CDR3: CASSYGTGSPGELFF. CDR3 nucleotide sequence: TGTGCCAGCAGTTATGGGACAGGGTCGCCCGGGGAGCTGTTTTTT. The rearrangement links TRBV6-2 or TRBV6-3 to TRBJ2-2; 9 nucleotides agree with TRBD1. The CDR3 length is 15 residues. The V gene's germline CDR1 is MNHEY and CDR2 SVGEGT. Trimming took 3 bases from V and 6 from J; bases not matched to a gene: 5.